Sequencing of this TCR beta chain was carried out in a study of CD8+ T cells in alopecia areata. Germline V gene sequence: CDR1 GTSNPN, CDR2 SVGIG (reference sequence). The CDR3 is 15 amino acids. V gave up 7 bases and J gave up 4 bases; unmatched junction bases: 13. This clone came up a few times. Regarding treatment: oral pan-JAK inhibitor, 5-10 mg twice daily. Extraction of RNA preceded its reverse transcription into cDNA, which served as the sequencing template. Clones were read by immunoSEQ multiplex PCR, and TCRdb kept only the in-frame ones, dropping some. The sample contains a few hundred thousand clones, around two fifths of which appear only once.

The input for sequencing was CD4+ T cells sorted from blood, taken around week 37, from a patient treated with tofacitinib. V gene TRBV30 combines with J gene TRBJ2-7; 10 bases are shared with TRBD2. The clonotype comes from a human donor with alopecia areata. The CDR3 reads CALMIRTSGIYEQYF. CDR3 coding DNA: TGTGCCTTGATGATTAGGACTAGCGGAATTTACGAGCAGTACTTC.